The 20 T cell receptor beta chains below were found in one sample sequenced in a study of regulatory T cells in long-lasting Graves disease. Researchers made TCR beta libraries by using iRepertoire HTBI primers and running Arm-PCR on CDR3 regions. TCRdb reprocessed the multiplex PCR reads via MiXCR and lists one record per CDR3 protein. The sample carries 510,000 or so distinct CDR3 sequences, around 12% recorded once. Indicated time point: newly diagnosed GD, antithyroid drugs for less than 3 months. The TCR library was prepared using RNA isolated from PBMCs. These same data were also listed under a study on T cells in Graves' hyperthyroidism and ophthalmopathy.

Specimen: peripheral blood mononuclear cells (PBMCs), collected at new diagnosis, from a patient treated with antithyroid drugs. The receptors were gathered from a woman in her 30s with Graves disease.

This clonotype was counted ten times or more. The chain combines TRBV27 with TRBJ2-1; the match to TRBD2 covers 13 bases. The CDR3 length is 17 residues. J gave up 9 bases and V 2 bases, and 10 bases lay outside the gene matches. In germline, CDR1 is MNHEY, CDR2 SMNVEV (reference sequence). The CDR3: CASSLVRTSGRGGEQFF. The CDR3, as DNA: TGTGCCAGCAGTTTAGTCAGGACTAGCGGGAGAGGAGGTGAGCAGTTCTTC.

This clonotype was counted many times. The chain employs TRBV28 and TRBJ1-4; D possibly corresponds to TRBD1 (5 bases). Germline V gene sequence: CDR1 MDHEN, CDR2 SYDVKM. V was trimmed by 7 bases and J by 8 bases, leaving 17 bases between them. The length of the CDR3 is 14 residues. CDR3 nucleotides: TGTGCCAGCAAAGGAGGGACGTCGGGCGAAAAACTGTTTTTT. Protein product: CASKGGTSGEKLFF.

The chain joins TRBV6-2 or TRBV6-3 to TRBJ1-2, with TRBD1 as a possible D gene (5 bases). Germline V gene sequence: CDR1 MNHEY, CDR2 SVGEGT. V lost 5 bases and J 8 bases, leaving 12 bases between the germline ends. This CDR3 spans 12 amino acids. The CDR3 DNA reads TGTGCCAGCAGTATCCGGGACTTAGGCTACACCTTC. This codes for CASSIRDLGYTF.

This clonotype was picked up many times. The chain recombines TRBV19 with TRBJ2-7, with D maybe TRBD1 (6 bases). CDR1 and CDR2 from the germline V gene are LNHDA and SQIVND (reference sequence). This CDR3 comprises 13 residues. Trimming pared 5 bases from V and 7 bases from J, leaving 15 bases between. DNA of the CDR3: TGTGCCAGTAGTGTCAGGGGTTACTATGAGCAGTACTTC. Amino acids: CASSVRGYYEQYF.

J is TRBJ1-5 and V is TRBV27, with D perhaps TRBD1 (5 bases). Germline CDR1 MNHEY, CDR2 SMNVEV (reference sequence). Trimming took 6 bases from V and 2 from J, leaving 11 bases between them. The CDR3 extends over 14 amino acids. This CDR3 is CASRSVGGNQPQHF. For the CDR3, the DNA is TGTGCCAGCAGGTCGGTAGGGGGCAATCAGCCCCAGCATTTT.

This clonotype has ten or more counts. This chain joins TRBV2 and TRBJ1-4; TRBD1 aligns across 7 bases. In germline, CDR1 is SNHLY, CDR2 FYNNEI. The CDR3 loop spans 15 amino acids. V gave up 6 bases and J gave up 6 bases; unmatched junction bases: 10. CDR3 nucleotide sequence: TGTGCCAGCAGCGCTGTCGGGACAGACTATGAAAAACTGTTTTTT. This encodes CASSAVGTDYEKLFF.

This clonotype was counted at least ten times. The V and J genes are TRBV19 and TRBJ2-7, with D tentatively TRBD1 or TRBD2 (5 bases each). CDR1 LNHDA and CDR2 SQIVND come from the germline V gene (reference sequence). The CDR3 runs 14 residues. V gave up 4 bases and J gave up 6 bases, with 16 bases separating them. The CDR3 DNA follows: TGTGCCAGTAGTACAATGAACCGGGACCCCGAGCAGTACTTC. This codes for CASSTMNRDPEQYF.

In this sample, this clonotype turned up many times. The chain recombines TRBV3-1 with TRBJ1-1, with D unclear. V lost 1 base to trimming and J lost 1 base, with 22 bases between them. The CDR3 consists of 19 residues. Germline V gene data show CDR1 as LGHDT and CDR2 as YNNKEL (reference sequence). Here the CDR3 reads CASSQVLSREGIRNTEAFF. Written as DNA, the CDR3 is TGTGCCAGCAGCCAAGTTTTATCTCGGGAGGGTATAAGGAACACTGAAGCTTTCTTT. The variable domain in full, with the rest retrieved from reference TRBV3-1 and TRBJ1-1, is DTAVSQTPKYLVTQMGNDKSIKCEQNLGHDTMYWYKQDSKKFLKIMFSYNNKELIINETVPNRFSPKSPDKAHLNLHINSLELGDSAVYFCASSQVLSREGIRNTEAFFGQGTRLTVV.

V gene TRBV6-1 combines with J gene TRBJ2-7, with D maybe TRBD2 (6 bases). Trimming pared 2 bases from V and 2 bases from J, leaving 13 bases between. The germline V gene has CDR1 MNHNS and CDR2 SASEGT. The CDR3 runs to 15 residues. CDR3 nucleotide sequence: TGTGCCAGCAGTGAAAGTAGCGGAGCAGCCTACGAGCAGTACTTC. Its translation: CASSESSGAAYEQYF.

This clonotype was recorded at least ten times. This rearrangement joins TRBV2 to TRBJ2-7; 8 bases are a match to TRBD1. Trimming at V came to 4 bases and at J to 3 bases, leaving 8 bases not matched to a gene. Germline CDR1 SNHLY, CDR2 FYNNEI. The CDR3 length is 15 residues. CDR3 DNA: TGTGCCAGCAGTGGGCTGCGGACAGGGTTCTACGAGCAGTACTTC. The encoded protein is CASSGLRTGFYEQYF.

This clonotype was recorded at least ten times. V is TRBV20-1 and J is TRBJ1-1, with a possible D match to TRBD1 (5 bases). Germline CDR1 reads DFQATT; CDR2 reads SNEGSKA (reference sequence). The CDR3 has 15 amino acids. The V and J ends lost 3 bases and 4 bases respectively, with 18 bases between them. The CDR3 sequence is CSASPTLMGPTEAFF. The CDR3, as DNA: TGCAGTGCTAGCCCAACCTTGATGGGGCCCACTGAAGCTTTCTTT.

This clonotype was counted many times. This chain joins TRBV5-6 and TRBJ1-6; D is undetermined. The CDR3 runs to 14 residues. With 4 bases removed from V and 10 bases from J, the gap between germline ends came to 15 bases. Germline CDR1 SGHDT, CDR2 YYEEEE. The CDR3 spells CASSPDIWGSPLHF. Here the CDR3 DNA reads TGTGCCAGCAGCCCCGACATTTGGGGATCACCCCTCCACTTT.

This clonotype has more than one count but fewer than ten. The chain links TRBV7-2 to TRBJ2-2; D is unclear. CDR3 length: 12 residues. Germline V gene data show CDR1 as SGHTA and CDR2 as FQGNSA. V was trimmed by 5 bases and J by 6 bases, leaving 7 bases between them. The CDR3 nucleotides read TGTGCCAGCAGCCCCCGGGCCGGGGAGCTGTTTTTT. Its protein product is CASSPRAGELFF.

Note on this clonotype: This may come from a read error, since a much larger clone is one base off. This chain connects TRBV20-1 to TRBJ2-1; 8 bases align to TRBD1. The germline CDR1 and CDR2 sequences are DFQATT and SNEGSKA (reference sequence). This CDR3 contains 18 residues. The chain's CDR3 is CRARETVGQGVSYNEQFF. The DNA for the CDR3 is TGCAGAGCTAGAGAAACGGTTGGACAGGGAGTCTCCTACAATGAGCAGTTCTTC.

This clonotype was counted at least ten times. The chain joins TRBV20-1 to TRBJ1-2, with a weak D call TRBD1 (6 bases). This CDR3 has 14 amino acids. Deletions cut 5 bases from V and 0 bases from J, with 13 bases between. From germline, CDR1 is DFQATT and CDR2 SNEGSKA (reference sequence). CDR3 sequence: CSAGRQATNYGYTF. The CDR3 nucleotides read TGCAGTGCTGGAAGACAGGCTACTAACTATGGCTACACCTTC.

This clonotype was picked up many times. The J gene is TRBJ2-2, the V gene TRBV29-1, with D hard to call. Germline V gene sequence: CDR1 SQVTM, CDR2 ANQGSEA. V was pared by 4 bases and J by 1 base, with 10 bases between. The CDR3 runs 14 residues. The CDR3: CSVVLLENTGELFF. The CDR3 bases are TGCAGCGTTGTTCTACTTGAGAACACCGGGGAGCTGTTTTTT.

This clonotype is classed as large. The chain is built from TRBV19 and TRBJ1-1; D gene unclear. The CDR3 totals 15 residues. The V end lost 9 bases, the J end lost 0 bases, and 17 bases lay between the germline ends. The germline V gene encodes CDR1 LNHDA and CDR2 SQIVND (reference sequence). The CDR3 protein is CASSPSGGMNTEAFF. In DNA, the CDR3 is TGTGCCAGCAGTCCGAGTGGAGGAATGAACACTGAAGCTTTCTTT.

This clonotype occurred many times. The chain carries TRBV6-5 and TRBJ1-6; D gene ambiguous. Per germline, CDR1 MNHEY and CDR2 SVGAGI. The CDR3 is 15 residues long. V lost 3 bases, J lost 2 bases, and 8 bases lay in between. CDR3 region: CASSYTSAYNSPLHF. The CDR3 DNA reads TGTGCCAGCAGTTATACAAGTGCCTATAATTCACCCCTCCACTTT.

The chain links TRBV4-1 to TRBJ1-4, with D possibly matching TRBD1 (5 bases). Per the germline V gene, CDR1 is MGHRA and CDR2 is YSYEKL. V dropped 4 bases and J dropped 3 bases, with 18 bases sitting between them. The CDR3 extends over 17 amino acids. This chain's CDR3 is CASSPPDRSPSNEKLFF. CDR3 in DNA: TGCGCCAGCAGCCCCCCAGACAGAAGCCCATCTAATGAAAAACTGTTTTTT.

This clonotype was counted at least ten times. The chain couples TRBV12-3 or TRBV12-4 to TRBJ2-3; D not resolved. The CDR3 is 15 residues long. The V and J ends lost 5 bases and 8 bases respectively, with 20 bases between them. As DNA, the CDR3 is TGTGCCAGCAGTCCCCAAGTCCCCGGATCCGGTACGCAGTATTTT. Its protein product is CASSPQVPGSGTQYF.